The 18 T cell receptor beta chains reported below all come from one sample, sequenced in a study of cytomegalovirus exposure and HLA in healthy donors. 60 Vbeta and 13 Jbeta primers were used in PCR. Generated by immunoSEQ multiplex PCR, the TCRdb table keeps only in-frame clones and is missing some. The sample consists of tens of thousands of clones, approximately 82% of them appearing once. Sequenced material: PBMCs. These TCRs come from a middle-aged man in good health and CMV-seronegative.

As concerns this clone: Mismatch with germline at one junction end may stem from a read error. In nucleotides, the CDR3 is TGTGCCAGCAGCTTGGTGTCAGAAACAAATCACCCCCAGCATTTT. This codes for CASSLVSETNHPQHF. J is TRBJ1-5 and V is TRBV5-5; no firm D call. This CDR3 comprises 15 residues. Germline-derived CDR1 and CDR2 are SGHKS and YYEKEE (reference sequence).

A single count supports this clone. The chain joins TRBV16 to TRBJ1-2, with 8 bases matching TRBD1. This CDR3 has 16 residues. V shed 0 bases and J 4 bases; nucleotides not matched to a gene: 7. CDR1 is KGHSY and CDR2 is FQNENV in the germline V gene. The CDR3 DNA reads as TGTGCCAGCAGCCAATCGTCAGGGGGCTTGGGCTATGGCTACACCTTC. It specifies CASSQSSGGLGYGYTF.

This chain connects TRBV19 to TRBJ2-2; 7 positions agree with TRBD1. The germline CDR1 and CDR2 sequences are LNHDA and SQIVND (reference sequence). CDR3 length equals 15 residues. J gave up 7 bases and V 3 bases, and 8 bases lay outside the gene matches. The CDR3 spells CASSILDRDIGELFF. The CDR3 bases are TGTGCCAGTAGTATCCTTGACAGGGACATCGGGGAGCTGTTTTTT. The entire variable domain, with the rest obtained from reference TRBV19 and TRBJ2-2, is as follows: DGGITQSPKYLFRKEGQNVTLSCEQNLNHDAMYWYRQDPGQGLRLIYYSQIVNDFQKGDIAEGYSVSREKKESFPLTVTSAQKNPTAFYLCASSILDRDIGELFFGEGSRLTVL.

V is TRBV27 and J is TRBJ2-7; 8 nucleotides agree with TRBD1. The CDR3 is made up of 13 amino acids. J lost 7 bases, V lost 7 bases, and 9 bases had no gene match. Germline CDR1 is MNHEY and CDR2 is SMNVEV (reference sequence). CDR3 nucleotide sequence: TGTGCCAGCATGGCAGGGGGCGTTAGGGAGCAGTACTTC. This encodes CASMAGGVREQYF.

The chain couples TRBV7-9 to TRBJ2-7, with a weak D call TRBD2 (8 bases). Germline CDR1 and CDR2: SEHNR and FQNEAQ (reference sequence). With 0 bases removed from V and 5 bases from J, the gap between germline ends came to 20 bases. The CDR3 is 17 amino acids. CDR3 amino acids: CASSLAGDRLAIHEQYF. In DNA, the CDR3 is TGTGCCAGCAGCTTAGCGGGGGACAGACTAGCGATTCACGAGCAGTACTTC.

The rearrangement links TRBV5-4 to TRBJ2-5; 10 bases line up with TRBD2. The germline V gene has CDR1 SGHNT and CDR2 YYREEE (reference sequence). This CDR3 is built from 15 residues. After removal of 5 bases from V and 2 bases from J, the junction contained 6 bases not matched to a gene. CDR3 DNA sequence: TGTGCCAGCAGGGGGGGACTAGCGACACAAGAGACCCAGTACTTC. It encodes CASRGGLATQETQYF.

This clone was counted only a few times. The V and J genes are TRBV28 and TRBJ2-3, with 7 bases fitting TRBD2. This CDR3 comprises 14 residues. The germline V gene has CDR1 MDHEN and CDR2 SYDVKM. Trimming removed 4 bases from V and 5 bases from J; junction bases left unmatched: 6. The chain's CDR3 is CASSSSGIRDTQYF. The CDR3 nucleotides are TGTGCCAGCAGTTCCAGCGGGATTAGAGATACGCAGTATTTT.

CDR3 sequence: CASSYTGGRGYTF. CDR3 DNA: TGTGCCAGCAGTTACACGGGGGGAAGAGGCTACACCTTC. J is TRBJ1-2 and V is TRBV6-5; D is possibly TRBD1 (5 bases). The V gene lost 2 bases and the J gene lost 8 bases, with 12 bases spanning the gap. The length of the CDR3 is 13 residues. Germline loops: CDR1 MNHEY, CDR2 SVGAGI.

The table lists this clone with a few counts. This chain joins TRBV29-1 and TRBJ2-2, with D uncertain. CDR3 length: 14 amino acids. Germline V gives CDR1 SQVTM, CDR2 ANQGSEA. V was pared by 2 bases and J by 2 bases, with 9 bases between. The CDR3 here is CSVELATNTGELFF. The DNA for the CDR3 is TGCAGCGTTGAATTAGCCACTAACACCGGGGAGCTGTTTTTT.

The chain links TRBV5-1 to TRBJ1-4, with D perhaps TRBD1 (6 bases). V lost 0 bases, J lost 3 bases, and 12 bases lay in between. CDR3 length: 16 residues. Germline CDR1 reads SGHRS; CDR2 reads YFSETQ. CDR3 DNA sequence: TGCGCCAGCAGCTTGGTAACCTGGGGGCCTAATGAAAAACTGTTTTTT. Protein product: CASSLVTWGPNEKLFF.

The CDR3 protein is CASSFPLRSWGNTIYF. In DNA form, the CDR3 reads TGTGCCAGCAGCTTTCCCCTGAGGAGCTGGGGAAACACCATATATTTT. The V and J genes are TRBV7-2 and TRBJ1-3; no reliable D call. V lost 3 bases and J 4 bases, leaving 16 bases between the germline ends. This CDR3 has 16 residues. The V gene's germline CDR1 is SGHTA and CDR2 FQGNSA. Looking up the rest from reference TRBV7-2 and TRBJ1-3 gives the full variable domain: GAGVSQSPSNKVTEKGKDVELRCDPISGHTALYWYRQSLGQGLEFLIYFQGNSAPDKSGLPSDRFSAERTGGSVSTLTIQRTQQEDSAVYLCASSFPLRSWGNTIYFGEGSWLTVV.

V is TRBV27 and J is TRBJ1-5; 8 positions match TRBD1. The V and J ends lost 5 bases and 0 bases, in that order; junction bases with no gene match: 6. Germline CDR1 reads MNHEY; CDR2 reads SMNVEV (reference sequence). This CDR3 region has 16 residues. CDR3 in amino acids: CASSPQQGVSNQPQHF. The DNA of the CDR3 is TGTGCCAGCAGTCCACAACAGGGGGTTAGCAATCAGCCCCAGCATTTT.

The CDR3: CAWSGQGLEKLFF. CDR3 sequence (DNA): TGTGCCTGGAGTGGACAGGGTTTGGAAAAACTGTTTTTT. The chain links TRBV30 to TRBJ1-4; 7 nucleotides line up with TRBD1. CDR3 size: 13 residues. Germline CDR1 GTSNPN, CDR2 SVGIG (reference sequence). V lost 1 base and J lost 8; bases outside the gene matches: 4.

The rearrangement links TRBV4-1 to TRBJ2-2, with D maybe TRBD1 (6 bases). Germline loops: CDR1 MGHRA, CDR2 YSYEKL. This CDR3 region has 15 residues. V was shortened by 7 bases and J by 0 bases, with 12 bases between the two germline ends. The CDR3 reads CASKGDRPNTGELFF. In DNA form, the CDR3 reads TGCGCCAGCAAGGGCGACAGGCCGAACACCGGGGAGCTGTTTTTT.

This clone is labeled medium-sized (0.01 to 0.1%). The chain uses TRBV19 and TRBJ1-4; a possible D gene is TRBD1 (5 bases). V was pared by 10 bases and J by 5 bases, with 14 bases between. Germline CDR1 reads LNHDA; CDR2 reads SQIVND (reference sequence). The CDR3 consists of 13 residues. The CDR3 DNA sequence: TGTGCCACTCTCGACAGAACGAATGAAAAACTGTTTTTT. Its translation is CATLDRTNEKLFF.

The chain links TRBV9 to TRBJ1-1, with unresolved D. V was clipped by 0 bases and J by 0 bases, with 6 bases between them. The CDR3 consists of 14 residues. The germline gives CDR1 SGDLS, CDR2 YYNGEE. The CDR3 protein is CASSVAGVNTEAFF. In DNA form, the CDR3 reads TGTGCCAGCAGCGTAGCGGGAGTGAACACTGAAGCTTTCTTT. The full variable domain, in which reference TRBV9 and TRBJ1-1 provide the parts outside the CDR3, is DSGVTQTPKHLITATGQRVTLRCSPRSGDLSVYWYQQSLDQGLQFLIQYYNGEERAKGNILERFSAQQFPDLHSELNLSSLELGDSALYFCASSVAGVNTEAFFGQGTRLTVV.

This clone was counted between two and nine times. The rearrangement links TRBV14 to TRBJ2-1, with 14 bases matching TRBD2. Germline CDR1 is SGHDN and CDR2 is FVKESK. This CDR3 is built from 17 residues. Trimming cost V 3 bases and J 7 bases; bases outside gene matches: 8. CDR3 nucleotides: TGTGCCAGCAGCCAGACTAGCGGGAGGGCCCTCGTTAATGAGCAGTTCTTC. It codes for CASSQTSGRALVNEQFF.

The chain has TRBV4-1 and TRBJ1-1, with 7 positions matching TRBD1. V shed 4 bases and J 1 base; nucleotides not matched to a gene: 12. The CDR3 runs 17 residues. Per the germline V gene, CDR1 is MGHRA and CDR2 is YSYEKL. For the CDR3, the DNA is TGCGCCAGCAGCCTCCCATGGTCCGGGACAGCGAACACTGAAGCTTTCTTT. Translating it yields CASSLPWSGTANTEAFF.